This TCR beta chain appears in the sequencing data of a study of blood T cells in healthy people across ages. On the study more broadly: About one barcoded beta molecule per two T cells was captured by template switching.

The authors drew 7.5 to 10 milliliters of peripheral blood from each donor. Isolation recovered at least 6.5 million PBMCs from every sample. Combining a sample-barcoded 5' primer with a J-beta primer mix, a second PCR ran for about 7 to 12 cycles. One entry per CDR3 protein, called by TCRdb with MiXCR from the 5' RACE reads. In the table there are some 1.8 million distinct CDR3 sequences, around 42% of which are singletons. V lost 0 bases and J 0 bases, leaving 3 bases between the germline ends. CDR1 and CDR2 (germline): LNHNV, YYDKDF (reference sequence). The CDR3 contains 13 residues. This clonotype was counted many times.

Sequences were obtained from blood. The rearrangement joins TRBV15 to TRBJ2-7, with D unresolved. The clonotype comes from a human donor in good health. The CDR3 DNA follows: TGTGCCACCAGCAGAGATCCCTCCTACGAGCAGTACTTC. Translation: CATSRDPSYEQYF.